The 29 T cell receptor beta chains presented below share a single source sample, sequenced in a study of shared clonotypes between healthy human individuals. Using immunoSEQ multiplex PCR, the repertoire was profiled, and TCRdb retains in-frame clones only, with some absent. This sample has a few million clones, with more than 80% found just once. Input material: naive CD4+ T cells sorted from blood. Subset reported: CD45RA+ positively selected. The receptors shown here come from a man between 18 and 35 years old in good health.

J is TRBJ2-2 and V is TRBV10-3, with D maybe TRBD2 (5 bases). The length of the CDR3 is 14 residues. Germline V CDR1 and CDR2: ENHRY, SYGVKD. Between the trimmed V and J ends, which lost 7 bases and 0 bases, there was a span of 9 bases. CDR3 residues: CAITLAPNTGELFF. CDR3 in DNA: TGTGCCATCACCCTAGCACCGAACACCGGGGAGCTGTTTTTT.

In this sample, this clone turned up a few times. The rearrangement links TRBV19 to TRBJ1-6; 7 bases map to TRBD1. The germline CDR1 and CDR2 sequences are LNHDA and SQIVND (reference sequence). The CDR3 totals 15 residues. V was clipped by 7 bases and J by 9 bases; unmatched bases: 12. The CDR3 spells CASTKRGQIISPLHF. The CDR3 coding sequence is TGTGCCAGTACCAAGAGGGGACAGATTATTTCACCCCTCCACTTT.

The rearrangement uses TRBV30 and TRBJ1-2; tentatively, D is TRBD1 (6 bases). The CDR3 contains 13 residues. V was trimmed by 3 bases and J by 0 bases, leaving 8 bases between them. Looked up from germline, CDR1 is GTSNPN and CDR2 is SVGIG (reference sequence). The CDR3 region is CAWSEGANYGYTF. The CDR3 bases are TGTGCCTGGAGCGAGGGGGCTAACTATGGCTACACCTTC. Full variable domain (remainder filled in from reference TRBV30 and TRBJ1-2): SQTIHQWPATLVQPVGSPLSLECTVEGTSNPNLYWYRQAAGRGLQLLFYSVGIGQISSEVPQNLSASRPQDRQFILSSKKLLLSDSGFYLCAWSEGANYGYTFGSGTRLTVV.

In the case of this clone: The sample carries other DNA sequences with the same CDR3. The chain couples TRBV9 to TRBJ2-3; D is uncertain. Germline V lookup: CDR1 SGDLS, CDR2 YYNGEE. Trimming took 0 bases from V and 0 from J, leaving 5 bases between them. This CDR3 has 14 residues. The CDR3 nucleotides are TGTGCCAGCAGCGTAGCCCCAAGCACAGATACGCAGTATTTT. Translated, it gives CASSVAPSTDTQYF.

The chain employs TRBV6-5 and TRBJ1-5; D is possibly TRBD1 (6 bases). CDR3 length: 13 residues. Germline CDR1 MNHEY, CDR2 SVGAGI. Trimming pared 5 bases from V and 6 bases from J, leaving 11 bases between. The CDR3 DNA is TGTGCCAGCAGTGAGGACAGTTTTCAGCCCCAGCATTTT. Residues: CASSEDSFQPQHF.

This chain connects TRBV9 to TRBJ2-2, with a possible D match to TRBD2 (6 bases). Germline V lookup: CDR1 SGDLS, CDR2 YYNGEE. Trimming removed 1 base at V and 3 bases at J, with 7 bases between. This CDR3 contains 14 residues. CDR3 amino acids: CASSVRGYTGELFF. The DNA for the CDR3 is TGTGCCAGCAGCGTACGGGGGTACACCGGGGAGCTGTTTTTT.

This chain links TRBV18 with TRBJ2-3; D unclear. Germline values: CDR1 KGHSH, CDR2 LQKENI. The germline V and J ends were trimmed by 4 bases and 2 bases, with 13 bases remaining between them. CDR3 length equals 15 residues. The CDR3 loop reads CASSLNSGSTDTQYF. For the CDR3, the DNA is TGTGCCAGCTCACTTAATTCAGGCTCCACAGATACGCAGTATTTT.

V and J are TRBV7-2 and TRBJ2-1; 12 nucleotides line up with TRBD2. Trimming cost V 5 bases and J 10 bases; bases outside gene matches: 12. The germline V gene encodes CDR1 SGHTA and CDR2 FQGNSA. The CDR3 consists of 16 residues. The CDR3 loop is CASSLVVGLAGPEQFF. DNA for the CDR3: TGTGCCAGCAGCCTAGTTGTTGGACTAGCGGGACCAGAGCAGTTCTTC.

The chain carries TRBV27 and TRBJ2-5, with 10 bases aligning to TRBD2. This CDR3 is 16 amino acids long. Unmatched junction bases numbered 9, after V lost 3 bases and J lost 5 bases. The germline V gene has CDR1 MNHEY and CDR2 SMNVEV (reference sequence). The CDR3, as DNA: TGTGCCAGCAGTTTGGCCCCGCCTAGCGGGGGCGAGACCCAGTACTTC. Amino acid sequence: CASSLAPPSGGETQYF.

The CDR3 nucleotides are TGTGCCAGCAGCCCGGACCGAAGGGCTAATGAAAAACTGTTTTTT. This gives the protein CASSPDRRANEKLFF. The chain uses TRBV7-2 and TRBJ1-4; D unclear. V gave up 5 bases and J gave up 3 bases, with 13 bases separating them. CDR3 length: 15 amino acids. CDR1 and CDR2 (germline): SGHTA, FQGNSA. Complete variable domain (other parts from reference TRBV7-2 and TRBJ1-4): GAGVSQSPSNKVTEKGKDVELRCDPISGHTALYWYRQSLGQGLEFLIYFQGNSAPDKSGLPSDRFSAERTGGSVSTLTIQRTQQEDSAVYLCASSPDRRANEKLFFGSGTQLSVL.

The chain couples TRBV5-1 to TRBJ2-3, with TRBD1 as a possible D gene (6 bases). Germline CDR1 is SGHRS and CDR2 is YFSETQ. The CDR3 has 14 residues. Trimming stripped 4 bases from V and 4 bases from J, with 13 bases between. The CDR3 protein is CASSHTEGADTQYF. The CDR3 DNA reads as TGCGCCAGCAGCCATACTGAGGGGGCAGATACGCAGTATTTT.

The chain links TRBV5-1 to TRBJ2-1; D gene uncertain. The length of the CDR3 is 14 residues. Trimming took off 0 bases at V and 2 bases at J, with 6 bases between the two ends. Germline-derived CDR1 and CDR2 are SGHRS and YFSETQ. The CDR3 region has the DNA TGCGCCAGCAGCTTGGCGGCAGCCTACAATGAGCAGTTCTTC. Protein: CASSLAAAYNEQFF.

The chain uses TRBV6-1 and TRBJ2-5, with TRBD2 as a possible D gene (5 bases). Trimming cost V 5 bases and J 0 bases, with 10 bases left between them. Per the germline V gene, CDR1 is MNHNS and CDR2 is SASEGT. This CDR3 is built from 14 residues. CDR3: CASSLAGNQETQYF. DNA of the CDR3: TGTGCCAGCAGTCTAGCCGGGAACCAAGAGACCCAGTACTTC.

J is TRBJ1-1 and V is TRBV10-1; D is perhaps TRBD1 (6 bases). V lost 6 bases to trimming and J lost 5 bases, with 13 bases between them. Germline V gives CDR1 WNHNN, CDR2 SYGVQD (reference sequence). CDR3 length: 13 residues. DNA of the CDR3: TGCGCCAGCAGGCAGACTCAGGGGACTGAAGCTTTCTTT. As protein: CASRQTQGTEAFF.

The chain joins TRBV9 to TRBJ1-2; D is unclear. Deletions cut 0 bases from V and 5 bases from J, with 8 bases between. The germline V gene has CDR1 SGDLS and CDR2 YYNGEE. CDR3 size: 13 residues. DNA of the CDR3: TGTGCCAGCAGCGTAGATCAAGGGTATGGCTACACCTTC. Protein: CASSVDQGYGYTF.

For this clone: This sample also contains other DNA sequences that code for the same CDR3. The J gene is TRBJ1-1, the V gene TRBV2; D is ambiguous. The ends were cut back, 9 bases at V and 1 base at J, with 9 bases in the middle. This CDR3 comprises 12 residues. From germline, CDR1 is SNHLY and CDR2 FYNNEI. The DNA for the CDR3 is TGTGCCAGTTCAGAGGGGAACACTGAAGCTTTCTTT. Its protein product is CASSEGNTEAFF.

Notes on this clone: The germline gene is not matched at one end of the junction; a read error may be the cause. This sequence joins TRBV6-1 and TRBJ2-3, with 11 bases matching TRBD2. Germline CDR1 and CDR2: MNHNS and SASEGT. The CDR3 length is 14 residues. CDR3 DNA: TGTGCCAGCAGTGAAGGACTAGCGGGGCTTCAGGGAGATTTT. Its translation is CASSEGLAGLQGDF.

The rearrangement links TRBV30 to TRBJ2-3; D perhaps matches TRBD1 (6 bases). CDR1 and CDR2 (germline): GTSNPN, SVGIG (reference sequence). Trimming removed 6 bases at V and 0 bases at J, with 10 bases between. CDR3 length: 13 residues. CDR3 protein: CACRTASTDTQYF. As DNA, the CDR3 is TGTGCCTGCCGGACAGCCAGCACAGATACGCAGTATTTT.

The gene calls are TRBV7-9 and TRBJ1-3; 7 bases are a match to TRBD1. Germline values: CDR1 SEHNR, CDR2 FQNEAQ (reference sequence). This CDR3 is 16 amino acids long. The trim removed 1 base at V and 0 bases at J, leaving 3 bases unmatched. CDR3 in amino acids: CASSLVRDSSGNTIYF. The CDR3 DNA reads TGTGCCAGCAGCTTAGTTCGGGACAGCTCTGGAAACACCATATATTTT.

This chain uses TRBV18 with TRBJ2-7; tentatively, D is TRBD1 (5 bases). This CDR3 has 14 residues. Per germline, CDR1 KGHSH and CDR2 LQKENI. Deletions cut 5 bases from V and 5 bases from J, with 16 bases between. The CDR3 loop is CASSYRLGPDEQYF. CDR3 sequence (DNA): TGTGCCAGCTCATACCGACTGGGGCCGGACGAGCAGTACTTC. The whole variable domain, filled in from reference TRBV18 and TRBJ2-7, reads NAGVMQNPRHLVRRRGQEARLRCSPMKGHSHVYWYRQLPEEGLKFMVYLQKENIIDESGMPKERFSAEFPKEGPSILRIQQVVRGDSAAYFCASSYRLGPDEQYFGPGTRLTVT.

This chain connects TRBV11-2 to TRBJ1-2; no clear D gene. Germline V lookup: CDR1 SGHAT, CDR2 FQNNGV. The CDR3 consists of 13 residues. The V and J ends lost 7 bases and 3 bases respectively, with 12 bases between them. The DNA of the CDR3 is TGTGCCAGCACCCGGACGAACTACTATGGCTACACCTTC. Its protein product is CASTRTNYYGYTF.

The rearrangement uses TRBV2 and TRBJ1-5; the D is unclear. V lost 4 bases to trimming and J lost 5 bases, with 12 bases between them. CDR3 length: 14 amino acids. Germline CDR1 and CDR2: SNHLY and FYNNEI. CDR3 amino acids: CASSGRNIDQPQHF. The CDR3 DNA reads TGTGCCAGCAGTGGACGCAACATCGATCAGCCCCAGCATTTT.

This chain joins TRBV5-4 and TRBJ2-1; 7 positions match TRBD2. The CDR3 totals 15 residues. Losses at the gene ends were 3 bases for V and 10 bases for J; bases not matched to a gene: 13. Germline V CDR1 and CDR2: SGHNT, YYREEE (reference sequence). CDR3 residues: CASSSPGLSWREQFF. The DNA for the CDR3 is TGTGCCAGCAGCTCGCCGGGACTATCCTGGAGGGAGCAGTTCTTC.

The CDR3 bases are TGTGCCAGCAGCTTAGTGAGGTCAGGGGGCGATGGCTACACCTTC. Its protein product is CASSLVRSGGDGYTF. J is TRBJ1-2 and V is TRBV7-2; TRBD1 matches 8 bases. The length of the CDR3 is 15 residues. The germline V gene encodes CDR1 SGHTA and CDR2 FQGNSA. Germline trimming cut 1 base from V and 6 bases from J; bases unmatched to any gene: 7.

About this clone: Other DNA sequences in the sample encode the same CDR3. The CDR3 DNA follows: TGCAGCGTCGAAAACAGGGGTTTGAACACTGAAGCTTTCTTT. Protein: CSVENRGLNTEAFF. The V and J genes are TRBV29-1 and TRBJ1-1; 7 nucleotides match TRBD1. The CDR3 length is 14 residues. V lost 6 bases and J lost 0; bases outside the gene matches: 7. Germline CDR1 and CDR2: SQVTM and ANQGSEA.

The J gene is TRBJ2-5, the V gene TRBV2, with no clear D. V gave up 5 bases and J gave up 4 bases, with 14 bases separating them. Looked up from germline, CDR1 is SNHLY and CDR2 is FYNNEI. The CDR3 extends over 14 amino acids. Here the CDR3 reads CASSRSFTLETQYF. The CDR3 nucleotides read TGTGCCAGCAGTAGGTCTTTTACACTAGAGACCCAGTACTTC.

This sequence joins TRBV5-1 and TRBJ2-5; TRBD2 matches at 7 bases. Unmatched junction bases numbered 13, after V lost 3 bases and J lost 5 bases. Germline assignment: CDR1 SGHRS and CDR2 YFSETQ. The CDR3 is 16 amino acids. The DNA for the CDR3 is TGCGCCAGCAGCTCATTCGGGCGGGAGACGGCGGAGACCCAGTACTTC. Residues: CASSSFGRETAETQYF.

This chain links TRBV19 with TRBJ2-1; 10 bases map to TRBD2. J was trimmed by 8 bases and V by 5 bases; bases with no gene match: 9. Germline assignment: CDR1 LNHDA and CDR2 SQIVND (reference sequence). The CDR3 spans 15 residues. The CDR3 bases are TGTGCCAGTAGTCAACTAGCGGGAAAGCACGATGAGCAGTTCTTC. It encodes CASSQLAGKHDEQFF.

The chain is built from TRBV6-5 and TRBJ1-2; D is unresolved. The CDR3 runs 13 residues. Germline V gives CDR1 MNHEY, CDR2 SVGAGI. V was clipped by 6 bases and J by 7 bases, with 15 bases between them. For the CDR3, the DNA is TGTGCCAGCAGCCGCGTGGAAGGCGCTGGCTACACCTTC. This translates into CASSRVEGAGYTF.